This is a list of T cell receptor beta chains from one sample in a study of blood T cell repertoires in COVID-19. Measured with immunoSEQ multiplex PCR; TCRdb has only the in-frame clones, and not every one. The repertoire has 100,000 to 150,000 clones, roughly 85% of them found once; the top ten carry 25% to 30%. The sequencing input was peripheral blood. The receptors come from an elderly woman with acute or convalescent COVID-19. Each CDR3 is given with its conserved first and last residue. D genes are given only for firm matches. Only part of the rows carry a size: once, few, many, or a class if the clone is expanded.

D	V	size	J	CDR3	DNA
NA	TRBV6-4	NA	TRBJ2-2	CASSESANTGELFF	TGTGCCAGCAGCGAAAGCGCGAACACCGGGGAGCTGTTTTTT
TRBD1	TRBV29-1	NA	TRBJ1-1	CSVRSRGDTEAFF	TGCAGCGTTCGATCCAGGGGGGACACTGAAGCTTTCTTT
TRBD1	TRBV15	NA	TRBJ2-3	CATSRDRGLADTQYF	TGTGCCACCAGCAGAGACAGGGGGTTGGCAGATACGCAGTATTTT
NA	TRBV11-1	NA	TRBJ2-1	CASSPTRNEQFF	TGTGCCAGCAGCCCAACGCGGAATGAGCAGTTCTTC
NA	TRBV9	NA	TRBJ1-1	CASSSKPRGIRTFF	TGTGCCAGCAGCAGTAAACCTAGGGGGATTCGAACCTTCTTT
NA	TRBV18	NA	TRBJ1-2	CASSSREGGNTF	TGTGCCAGCTCGAGCCGCGAGGGGGGGAACACCTTC
NA	TRBV3-1/TRBV3-2	NA	TRBJ1-5	CASSMAGFQPQHF	TGTGCCAGCAGCATGGCGGGGTTCCAGCCCCAGCATTTT
NA	TRBV10-1	NA	TRBJ1-3	CASSENEGTIYF	TGCGCCAGCAGTGAAAACGAGGGTACCATATATTTT
NA	TRBV2	NA	TRBJ2-2	CASSEQTANTGELFF	TGTGCCAGCAGTGAACAGACAGCAAACACCGGGGAGCTGTTTTTT
TRBD1	TRBV5-1	once	TRBJ1-2	CASSSTGIGYTF	TGCGCCAGCAGCTCGACAGGGATCGGCTACACCTTC
NA	TRBV10-3	NA	TRBJ2-3	CAISEPSAGPDTQYF	TGTGCCATCAGTGAGCCCTCCGCGGGCCCAGATACGCAGTATTTT
TRBD1	TRBV6-5	NA	TRBJ1-5	CASSSHRGEGSQPQHF	TGTGCCAGCAGTTCGCACAGGGGAGAAGGGAGCCAGCCCCAGCATTTT
NA	TRBV15	NA	TRBJ2-2	CATRATGTPGELFF	TGTGCCACCAGGGCTACAGGGACGCCCGGGGAGCTGTTTTTT
NA	TRBV29-1	NA	TRBJ1-1	CSVAGVTEAFF	TGCAGCGTTGCAGGGGTCACTGAAGCTTTCTTT
NA	TRBV9	NA	TRBJ2-5	CASSVSGQGWETQYF	TGTGCCAGCAGCGTATCGGGCCAGGGATGGGAGACCCAGTACTTC
NA	TRBV7-9	NA	TRBJ1-1	CASSLGMSTEAFF	TGTGCCAGCAGCTTAGGCATGAGTACTGAAGCTTTCTTT
NA	TRBV7-2	NA	TRBJ2-7	CASSLGRRAYEQYF	TGTGCCAGCAGCTTAGGGCGGCGGGCCTACGAGCAGTACTTC
NA	TRBV7-8	NA	TRBJ1-6	CASSLPTDNSPLHF	TGTGCCAGCAGCCTCCCGACAGATAATTCACCCCTCCACTTT
TRBD1	TRBV4-1	NA	TRBJ1-6	CASSLGTGLTYNSPLHF	TGCGCCAGCAGCCTAGGGACAGGGCTGACTTATAATTCACCCCTCCACTTT
NA	TRBV19	NA	TRBJ1-4	CASREPTNEKLFF	TGTGCCAGTAGAGAGCCAACTAATGAAAAACTGTTTTTT
TRBD2	TRBV14	NA	TRBJ2-2	CASSHPSGGHGELFF	TGTGCCAGCAGCCACCCTAGCGGGGGTCACGGGGAGCTGTTTTTT
NA	TRBV6-5	NA	TRBJ1-1	CASKSGGQGNTEAFF	TGTGCCAGCAAGTCTGGGGGCCAGGGAAACACTGAAGCTTTCTTT
TRBD1	TRBV5-1	NA	TRBJ1-2	CASSGSGQGTNGYTF	TGCGCCAGCAGCGGGTCGGGACAGGGAACAAATGGCTACACCTTC
NA	TRBV10-3	NA	TRBJ1-3	CAISVGRNTIYF	TGTGCCATCAGTGTCGGTCGGAACACCATATATTTT
NA	TRBV11-2	few	TRBJ1-2	CASSLGTAPYGYTF	TGTGCCAGCAGCTTAGGTACAGCCCCTTATGGCTACACCTTC
TRBD1	TRBV10-3	NA	TRBJ1-2	CATKGQRYGYTF	TGTGCCACAAAGGGACAGCGCTATGGCTACACCTTC
NA	TRBV5-1	NA	TRBJ2-5	CASSLAGGGAKTQYF	TGCGCCAGCAGCTTGGCCGGAGGGGGCGCGAAGACCCAGTACTTC
TRBD1	TRBV19	NA	TRBJ1-4	CASSIGRQGRGNEKLFF	TGTGCCAGTAGTATAGGAAGACAGGGGAGAGGTAATGAAAAACTGTTTTTT
TRBD1	TRBV5-6	NA	TRBJ1-4	CASSYRGEEKLFF	TGTGCCAGCAGCTACAGGGGGGAGGAAAAACTGTTTTTT
NA	TRBV5-8	NA	TRBJ1-2	CASSPETGNYGYTF	TGTGCCAGCAGCCCAGAGACGGGGAACTATGGCTACACCTTC
TRBD2	TRBV3-1/TRBV3-2	once	TRBJ2-1	CASSQRWRGGRDEQFF	TGTGCCAGCAGCCAAAGGTGGCGGGGGGGCCGGGATGAGCAGTTCTTC
NA	TRBV5-4	NA	TRBJ2-7	CASSSGGRGAASSYEQYF	TGTGCCAGCAGCTCCGGGGGACGAGGGGCCGCGAGCTCCTACGAGCAGTACTTC
NA	TRBV18	NA	TRBJ1-1	CASSVSQADHTEAFF	TGTGCCAGCTCAGTCTCGCAGGCCGACCACACTGAAGCTTTCTTT
TRBD1	TRBV19	few	TRBJ1-2	CASSIDGTDRQRGYTF	TGTGCCAGTAGTATAGATGGGACAGACCGGCAGAGGGGCTACACCTTC
TRBD2	TRBV5-6	NA	TRBJ2-1	CASSAAASGGLEQFF	TGTGCCAGCAGCGCGGCGGCTAGCGGGGGTCTTGAGCAGTTCTTC
NA	TRBV4-1	NA	TRBJ1-2	CASSQDSHYGYTF	TGCGCCAGCAGCCAGGACAGCCACTATGGCTACACCTTC
NA	TRBV18	NA	TRBJ1-2	CAFYVVYGYTF	TGTGCTTTCTATGTGGTCTATGGCTACACCTTC
NA	TRBV2	NA	TRBJ2-3	CASTQDTDTQYF	TGTGCCAGCACCCAGGACACAGATACGCAGTATTTT
TRBD1	TRBV7-8	once	TRBJ1-2	CASSPQGATANYGYTF	TGTGCCAGCAGTCCCCAGGGGGCGACAGCTAACTATGGCTACACCTTC
NA	TRBV7-9	NA	TRBJ1-1	CASNPTRGSTDTEAFF	TGTGCCAGCAACCCGACCAGGGGCTCGACGGACACTGAAGCTTTCTTT
NA	TRBV7-2	NA	TRBJ1-1	CASLNRGRNTEAFF	TGTGCCAGCCTTAACCGGGGGAGGAACACTGAAGCTTTCTTT
NA	TRBV5-1	NA	TRBJ2-1	CASSLAVVQGEQFF	TGCGCCAGCAGCTTGGCTGTTGTCCAGGGTGAGCAGTTCTTC
TRBD1	TRBV4-3	NA	TRBJ1-5	CASSLRTGGQPQHF	TGCGCCAGCAGCCTCCGGACAGGGGGCCAGCCCCAGCATTTT
NA	TRBV2	NA	TRBJ1-1	CASIYNREAEAFF	TGTGCCAGCATTTACAACAGGGAAGCTGAAGCTTTCTTT
TRBD1	TRBV6-5	NA	TRBJ1-1	CASSSLATGGRAFF	TGTGCCAGCAGTTCTTTGGCGACAGGGGGCAGAGCTTTCTTT
NA	TRBV7-8	few	TRBJ1-1	CASSLQGQGTEAFF	TGTGCCAGCAGCTTACAGGGGCAGGGCACTGAAGCTTTCTTT
NA	TRBV7-8	NA	TRBJ2-1	CASSISTPGSYNEQFF	TGTGCCAGCAGCATATCTACCCCAGGCTCCTACAATGAGCAGTTCTTC
NA	TRBV19	NA	TRBJ2-5	CASSIRRGQGETQYF	TGTGCCAGTAGTATCCGGAGGGGGCAAGGCGAGACCCAGTACTTC
TRBD1	TRBV5-4	once	TRBJ2-5	CASSPGTARQETQYF	TGTGCCAGCAGCCCCGGGACAGCTCGCCAAGAGACCCAGTACTTC
TRBD1	TRBV7-9	few	TRBJ1-1	CASSSDRGRTEAFF	TGTGCCAGCAGCTCTGACAGGGGCCGAACTGAAGCTTTCTTT
TRBD2	TRBV6-5	NA	TRBJ2-3	CASSGGRSTDTQYF	TGTGCCAGTAGCGGGGGGCGAAGCACAGATACGCAGTATTTT
NA	TRBV18	NA	TRBJ1-1	CASSQGPGEAFF	TGTGCCAGCTCACAGGGGCCCGGTGAAGCTTTCTTT